This TCR beta chain was retrieved from a study of cytomegalovirus exposure and HLA in healthy donors (dated by TCRdb to about 2017). A note on the overall study: An earlier analysis of roughly 570 of the donors reported roughly 300 Gb of sequence data and 95 million to 130 million unique TCR beta sequences obtained from approximately 180 million T cells. About 300 gigabases of sequencing data and 78 million or so unique TCR sequences were included in an early release covering about 700 HLA-typed donors. Of the approximately 400 genotyped donors, over 65% fell in the genetic ancestry cluster associated with self-reported Caucasian donors. The study aimed to test whether signatures of past pathogen exposure could be identified by cataloging public T cell receptors. The T cell repertoires of roughly 660 subjects were profiled by immunosequencing and related to cytomegalovirus serostatus. Besides the first cohort of some 670 subjects, a separate validation cohort made up of 90 to 150 different subjects was used. To predict cytomegalovirus infection status, the study combined high-throughput TCR immunosequencing, statistical association of individual TCRs with disease status, and machine learning. In a later analysis, previously published TCR beta repertoires from hundreds of donors were re-analyzed and high-resolution HLA genotyping was added so that TCR occurrence patterns could be studied. Rather than using new phenotypic data, the later analysis identified candidate immune exposures from TCR beta sequences and from how often those sequences occurred across donors. An earlier analysis of several hundred of the donors used high-throughput TCR beta sequencing to judge whether each TCR beta V gene segment behaved as functional or pseudogenic. Donor age, sex, ethnicity and CMV serostatus were compiled alongside the repertoire data. Genome-wide SNP genotypes for about three fifths of the 666 donors were used in a later genetic analysis, which treated that subset as a discovery cohort. Every repertoire in the discovery cohort had been generated on one and the same sequencing platform. HLA typing covered class I and class II loci at four-digit resolution. The number of typed donors differed by locus: roughly 629-640 for A, B, C, DRB1 and DQB1; approximately 520 for DQA1; about 600 for DPA1; and about 450 for DPB1. Four to six DR-DQ haplotypes were handled as single units for association and clustering, since linkage in the cohort was strong. Among 300 to 500 genotyped donors of the cohort, an average of about 240,000 unique TCR beta nucleotide sequences was sequenced per donor, of which roughly 17% were non-productive. General conclusions and limits of the study: A further reported finding was that TCR beta sequences accurately predicted the HLA-A and HLA-B alleles for most subjects in the first cohort. Cytomegalovirus status was reported to be diagnosed by the classifier with high specificity and sensitivity in both the original and validation cohorts. A later genetic analysis reported fewer N-insertions in productive TCRs among donors in an Asian-associated ancestry cluster than the roughly 620-donor mean. In a later analysis, most CMV-associated TCR beta chains were found to appear HLA-restricted, with HLA associations seemingly driven largely by CMV exposure. Immune exposure information for the cohort was limited to CMV serostatus. The presence/absence analyses assumed that sequencing depth was roughly uniform across donors, and that assumption may not be true. A later analysis associated about 17,000 TCR beta sequences with specific HLA alleles at a false discovery rate of 0.05. In a later analysis, TCR association rates were found to vary across HLA loci, with the most associated TCRs seen for DRB1 alleles and the fewest for HLA-C alleles. It was suggested by the authors that the approach could potentially be generalized to other disease states and immunological phenotypes. An association between a missense DCLRE1C variant and V-gene and J-gene trimming of TCR beta chains was found in a later genetic analysis and replicated in an independent cohort. Correlated functional status among segregating V segments might be attributable to linkage disequilibrium, but an unknown experimental factor could not be ruled out. A total of roughly 160 TCR beta chains were listed by the study as associated with cytomegalovirus. Some IMGT-functional V segments, including TRBV6-2 and TRBV6-3, could not be told apart with the 87-base-pair reads, so those segments were excluded. In an earlier analysis of approximately 590 of the donors, most TCR beta V segments were observed in productive rearrangements about 90% or about 30% of the time, broadly matching IMGT annotations. While some public TCRs were present in many individuals, most TCR sequences turned up only very rarely across donors. In vitro tests confirmed that three of the cytomegalovirus-associated TCR beta chains recognize cytomegalovirus antigens. Compared with equally common non-associated chains, HLA-associated TCR beta chains in a later analysis were more clonally expanded and had lower generation probabilities. When HLA alleles, especially DR and DQ, strongly co-occurred, attributing TCR associations to individual alleles was difficult. According to a later analysis, parvovirus B19, influenza, CMV and Epstein-Barr virus appeared linked to several top co-occurrence clusters. A cluster of highly shared sequence variants was judged likely to be a technical artifact of the sequencing pipeline. Only TCR beta chains were sequenced in this cohort, and the absence of alpha or paired-chain data limited detectable features. Because counts were too low, seventeen rarely observed V segments, including chromosome 9 orphons, were left out of the earlier analysis of 587 of the donors. HLA typing was unavailable for some donors at each locus, so association tests used only the typed subset.

The protocol used for the library was the immunoSEQ multiplex PCR assay. The multiplex PCR relied on a mix of 60 forward primers for TCR Vbeta segments and 13 reverse primers for TCR Jbeta segments. The CDR3 region of rearranged TCR beta genes was amplified from genomic DNA by a multiplex PCR assay. The amplified TCR beta libraries were sequenced on the Illumina HiSeq System as 87-base-pair reads. In the original analysis: A later analysis tallied tens of millions of unique TCR beta chains across the 666 repertoires, and some 10 million of those chains were shared by two or more donors. Raw reads were error-corrected and collapsed into unique sequences with a nearest-neighbor algorithm that merged closely related sequences to remove PCR and sequencing errors. CDR3 sequences were aligned to IMGT reference sequences to assign V, D and J gene segments. For a sequence to be retained, at least a six-nucleotide match to both a V gene segment and a J gene segment was required. Rearrangements were called productive when the CDR3 lacked stop codons and stayed in frame with V and J; all others were non-productive. CDR3 was defined by IMGT convention, running from the second conserved V-encoded cysteine to the conserved J-encoded phenylalanine. The earlier analysis of about 640 of the donors excluded any sequence lacking an unambiguous match to a single V gene segment. In an earlier analysis of around 600 of the donors, V segments were called functional above 56.7% productive rearrangements and were called segregating when the between-donor standard deviation exceeded 5%. A statistical classification framework was developed to diagnose cytomegalovirus status using the catalog of TCR beta chain sequences. In a later analysis, V and J genes were assigned by comparing TCR nucleotide sequences against IMGT/GENE-DB human TR gene sequences. In a later analysis, CDR3 sequences and most-parsimonious VDJ recombination scenarios were assigned using the TCRdist pipeline. In a later analysis, each TCR beta chain was defined by its CDR3 amino acid sequence together with its V-gene family, and reads lacking a unique V-gene family were excluded. As a way to deal with suspected cross-contamination and a sequencing artifact, a later analysis dropped 592 nucleotide sequences that were highly shared and had low generation probability. In a later analysis, a clonal expansion index was calculated for each public chain from normalized within-repertoire ranks of inferred template counts. In a later analysis, generation probabilities were computed with a VDJ recombination model fitted to out-of-frame rearrangements, and the resulting probabilities were checked against IGoR. In a later analysis, hypergeometric tests were used to score TCR-TCR, TCR-HLA and TCR-CMV co-occurrence, with a repertoire-size bias correction applied to TCR pairs. To estimate false discovery rates, a later analysis permuted the HLA or CMV assignments 20 times. In a later analysis, co-occurring TCRs were grouped using DBSCAN, and TCRdist sequence similarity was added for clustering within HLA-allele-positive subsets. For co-occurrence clustering, repertoires with fewer than 30,000 or more than 120,000 public chains were excluded, along with 5 or 6 repertoires with anomalous nucleotide sharing. Here the immuneACCESS table is served through TCRdb, limited to in-frame sequences with V and J called. Missing clones are a known gap in these copies; in checked studies unresolved V genes cover under half, and the rest lacks a known reason. Clone size and the V and J calls come from that table; the DNA yielded D and trimming. Within this sample are about 180,000 clones, with about 69% of them counted one time only. Approximately 2.9% of the sample is held by the ten biggest clonotypes.

As concerns this clone: This receptor's antigen is unknown. No per-base quality is available; no much larger clone lies one base away.

The cohort comprised approximately 700 healthy bone marrow donors. Cohort members were all nominally healthy when sampled, although unrecorded immune exposures were likely present. The donor was CMV seronegative and belonged to the group of several hundred seronegative cohort members. Each donor provided a peripheral blood sample, and peripheral blood mononuclear cells were used for TCR beta sequencing. The Qiagen DNeasy Blood Extraction Kit was used to extract genomic DNA from the blood cell samples. V was cut back by 2 bases and J by 4 bases, leaving a gap of 11 bases between them. The CDR3 has 14 amino acids, counting the end cysteine and phenylalanine. The kept DNA is CDR3 alone, 42 bases in frame from the first base. CDR1 and CDR2, per the germline V gene, are MNHEY and SVGAGI.

Sequenced material: PBMCs. The chain was built from TRBV6-5 and TRBJ1-1, and perhaps TRBD1 as D gene, on 5 matching bases. This sequence was found in a male donor in good health and CMV-seronegative. The DNA sequence is as follows: TGTGCCAGCAGTTACCGCAGGGTCATCACTGAAGCTTTCTTT. The translation is CASSYRRVITEAFF.